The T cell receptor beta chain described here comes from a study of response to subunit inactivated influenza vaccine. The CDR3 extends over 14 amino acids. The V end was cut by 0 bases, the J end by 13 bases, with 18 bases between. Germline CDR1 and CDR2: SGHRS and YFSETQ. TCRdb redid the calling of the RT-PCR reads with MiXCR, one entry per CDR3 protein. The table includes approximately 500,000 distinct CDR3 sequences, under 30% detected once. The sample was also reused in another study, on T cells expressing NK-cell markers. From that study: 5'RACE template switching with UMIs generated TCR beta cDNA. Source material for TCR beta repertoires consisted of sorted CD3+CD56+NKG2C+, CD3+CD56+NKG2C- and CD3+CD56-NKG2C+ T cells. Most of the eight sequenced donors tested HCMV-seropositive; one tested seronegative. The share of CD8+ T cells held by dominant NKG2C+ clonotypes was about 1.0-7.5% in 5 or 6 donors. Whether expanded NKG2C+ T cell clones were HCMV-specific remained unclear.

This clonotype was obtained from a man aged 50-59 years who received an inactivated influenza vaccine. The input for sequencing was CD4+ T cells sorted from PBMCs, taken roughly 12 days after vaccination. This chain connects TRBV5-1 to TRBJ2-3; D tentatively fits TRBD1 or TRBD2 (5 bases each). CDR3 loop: CASSLGDQNNLEYF. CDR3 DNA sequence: TGCGCCAGCAGCTTGGGGGACCAAAACAACCTGGAGTATTTT.